A selection of T cell receptor beta chains follows, all from one sample in a study of cytomegalovirus exposure and HLA in healthy donors. Repertoires were generated with immunoSEQ multiplex PCR, while TCRdb's copy carries only in-frame clones and drops some. The repertoire holds about 150,000 clones, with 75% to 80% as singletons. Sample: PBMCs. The receptors were gathered from a male donor in good health and CMV-seronegative. The CDR3 runs from the conserved cysteine through the conserved F or W. Fields, in order: V gene, J gene, D gene, clone size, CDR3 protein, CDR3 DNA. A D gene is named only where the DNA matches it firmly. For some rows the clone size is stated as once, few or many, or as a class when expanded; others skip it.

v_gene: TRBV29-1; j_gene: TRBJ2-7; d_gene: TRBD1; abundance: NA; CDR3aa: CSVVSLGQVTYEQYF; CDR3nt: TGCAGCGTTGTATCGCTAGGACAGGTGACCTACGAGCAGTACTTC
v_gene: TRBV27; j_gene: TRBJ2-2; d_gene: TRBD2; abundance: NA; CDR3aa: CASSSPGLASNTGELFF; CDR3nt: TGTGCCAGCAGTTCCCCGGGACTAGCGAGTAACACCGGGGAGCTGTTTTTT
v_gene: TRBV6-4; j_gene: TRBJ2-1; d_gene: TRBD2; abundance: NA; CDR3aa: CASSPLAGSYNEQFF; CDR3nt: TGTGCCAGCAGCCCCTTAGCGGGAAGTTACAATGAGCAGTTCTTC
v_gene: TRBV30; j_gene: TRBJ2-5; d_gene: TRBD1; abundance: NA; CDR3aa: CAWKAGQGRETQYF; CDR3nt: TGTGCCTGGAAAGCGGGACAGGGGAGGGAGACCCAGTACTTC
v_gene: TRBV4-3; j_gene: TRBJ2-7; d_gene: TRBD1; abundance: few; CDR3aa: CASSQGDSYEQYF; CDR3nt: TGCGCCAGCAGCCAAGGGGACAGCTACGAGCAGTACTTC
v_gene: TRBV15; j_gene: TRBJ1-5; d_gene: NA; abundance: NA; CDR3aa: CATSTGGVGNQPQHF; CDR3nt: TGTGCCACCAGCACTGGAGGGGTGGGCAATCAGCCCCAGCATTTT
v_gene: TRBV5-1; j_gene: TRBJ2-4; d_gene: NA; abundance: NA; CDR3aa: CASSLAPGSLAKNIQYF; CDR3nt: TGCGCCAGCAGCTTGGCCCCTGGTAGCTTAGCCAAAAACATTCAGTACTTC
v_gene: TRBV5-6; j_gene: TRBJ2-7; d_gene: NA; abundance: NA; CDR3aa: CASSRERNYEQYF; CDR3nt: TGTGCCAGCAGCCGGGAGAGAAACTACGAGCAGTACTTC
v_gene: TRBV2; j_gene: TRBJ1-5; d_gene: NA; abundance: NA; CDR3aa: CASSDEGEQPQHF; CDR3nt: TGTGCCAGCAGTGACGAGGGAGAACAGCCCCAGCATTTT
v_gene: TRBV30; j_gene: TRBJ2-3; d_gene: TRBD2; abundance: NA; CDR3aa: CAWTGGYTQYF; CDR3nt: TGTGCCTGGACGGGGGGGTATACGCAGTATTTT
v_gene: TRBV18; j_gene: TRBJ2-7; d_gene: NA; abundance: NA; CDR3aa: CASSPFINSSFFYYEQYF; CDR3nt: TGTGCCAGCTCACCATTCATAAACAGTTCATTCTTCTACTACGAGCAGTACTTC
v_gene: TRBV7-3; j_gene: TRBJ1-1; d_gene: TRBD1; abundance: NA; CDR3aa: CASSLRPGGAMYTEAFF; CDR3nt: TGTGCCAGCAGCTTAAGACCAGGGGGCGCGATGTACACTGAAGCTTTCTTT
v_gene: TRBV30; j_gene: TRBJ1-1; d_gene: NA; abundance: NA; CDR3aa: CAWSVSEGESMNTEAFF; CDR3nt: TGTGCCTGGAGTGTAAGTGAGGGGGAATCCATGAACACTGAAGCTTTCTTT
v_gene: TRBV7-8; j_gene: TRBJ2-1; d_gene: TRBD2; abundance: NA; CDR3aa: CASSFRTSGAYNEQFF; CDR3nt: TGTGCCAGCAGCTTTAGAACTAGCGGGGCCTACAATGAGCAGTTCTTC
v_gene: TRBV6-1; j_gene: TRBJ2-7; d_gene: NA; abundance: NA; CDR3aa: CASSGIDPGYEQYF; CDR3nt: TGTGCCAGCAGTGGAATCGATCCCGGGTACGAGCAGTACTTC
v_gene: TRBV6-5; j_gene: TRBJ2-2; d_gene: NA; abundance: NA; CDR3aa: CASTHRDAGELFF; CDR3nt: TGTGCCAGCACCCACCGGGATGCCGGGGAGCTGTTTTTT
v_gene: TRBV6-1; j_gene: TRBJ2-7; d_gene: TRBD1; abundance: NA; CDR3aa: CATLFPGQGSREQYF; CDR3nt: TGTGCCACCCTTTTCCCGGGACAGGGATCAAGGGAGCAGTACTTC
v_gene: TRBV7-2; j_gene: TRBJ2-2; d_gene: TRBD1; abundance: few; CDR3aa: CASSSDRSLTTGELFF; CDR3nt: TGTGCCAGCAGCTCGGACAGGTCTTTAACCACCGGGGAGCTGTTTTTT
v_gene: TRBV5-6; j_gene: TRBJ1-2; d_gene: TRBD1; abundance: NA; CDR3aa: CASSLGTGGAGRYGYTF; CDR3nt: TGTGCCAGCAGCTTAGGGACAGGGGGTGCAGGACGGTATGGCTACACCTTC
v_gene: TRBV7-6; j_gene: TRBJ1-2; d_gene: NA; abundance: NA; CDR3aa: CASSLAEGRGQDGYTF; CDR3nt: TGTGCCAGCAGCTTAGCTGAGGGCAGGGGTCAGGATGGCTACACCTTC
v_gene: TRBV5-1; j_gene: TRBJ2-7; d_gene: TRBD1; abundance: once; CDR3aa: CASSLPAGGGMEEQYF; CDR3nt: TGCGCCAGCAGCCTCCCGGCAGGGGGCGGTATGGAGGAGCAGTACTTC
v_gene: TRBV30; j_gene: TRBJ2-1; d_gene: TRBD2; abundance: NA; CDR3aa: CAWSKSASGSSYNEQFF; CDR3nt: TGTGCCTGGAGTAAGTCGGCTAGCGGGAGCTCCTACAATGAGCAGTTCTTC
v_gene: TRBV5-1; j_gene: TRBJ1-1; d_gene: TRBD1; abundance: NA; CDR3aa: CASKGQVLMNTEAFF; CDR3nt: TGCGCCAGCAAAGGACAGGTCCTCATGAACACTGAAGCTTTCTTT
v_gene: TRBV5-1; j_gene: TRBJ1-3; d_gene: NA; abundance: NA; CDR3aa: CASSNTGASGNTIYF; CDR3nt: TGCGCCAGCAGTAATACAGGAGCTTCTGGAAACACCATATATTTT
v_gene: TRBV6-1; j_gene: TRBJ1-6; d_gene: TRBD1; abundance: NA; CDR3aa: CASSRGRSYNSPLHF; CDR3nt: TGTGCCAGCAGTAGGGGGCGCTCCTATAATTCACCCCTCCACTTT
v_gene: TRBV30; j_gene: TRBJ2-2; d_gene: TRBD2; abundance: NA; CDR3aa: CAWIIAGDHTGELFF; CDR3nt: TGTGCCTGGATTATAGCGGGGGACCACACCGGGGAGCTGTTTTTT
v_gene: TRBV6-6; j_gene: TRBJ2-5; d_gene: TRBD2; abundance: NA; CDR3aa: CASTDRGVQETQYF; CDR3nt: TGTGCCAGCACCGACCGGGGGGTCCAAGAGACCCAGTACTTC
v_gene: TRBV9; j_gene: TRBJ2-2; d_gene: TRBD1; abundance: NA; CDR3aa: CASSVGTGQVAGELFF; CDR3nt: TGTGCCAGCAGCGTAGGGACAGGACAAGTGGCCGGGGAGCTGTTTTTT
v_gene: TRBV7-3; j_gene: TRBJ2-2; d_gene: TRBD1; abundance: NA; CDR3aa: CASSSFGTGNGELFF; CDR3nt: TGTGCCAGCAGCTCCTTCGGGACAGGGAACGGGGAGCTGTTTTTT